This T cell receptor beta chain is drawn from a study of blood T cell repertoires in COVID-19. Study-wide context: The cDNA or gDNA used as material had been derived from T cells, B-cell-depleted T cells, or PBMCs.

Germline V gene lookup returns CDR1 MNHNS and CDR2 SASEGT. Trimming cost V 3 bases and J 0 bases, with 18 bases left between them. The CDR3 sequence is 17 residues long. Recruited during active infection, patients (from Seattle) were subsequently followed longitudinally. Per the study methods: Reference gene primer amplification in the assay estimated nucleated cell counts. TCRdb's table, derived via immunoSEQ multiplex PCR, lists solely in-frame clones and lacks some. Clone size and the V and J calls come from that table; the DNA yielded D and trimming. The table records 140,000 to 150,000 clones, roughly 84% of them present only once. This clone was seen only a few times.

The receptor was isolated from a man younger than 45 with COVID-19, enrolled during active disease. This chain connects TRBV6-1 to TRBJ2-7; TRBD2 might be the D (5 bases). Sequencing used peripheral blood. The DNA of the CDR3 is TGTGCCAGCAGTGAGGTCGGGCGGGCGGGCATCTCCTACGAGCAGTACTTC. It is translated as CASSEVGRAGISYEQYF.